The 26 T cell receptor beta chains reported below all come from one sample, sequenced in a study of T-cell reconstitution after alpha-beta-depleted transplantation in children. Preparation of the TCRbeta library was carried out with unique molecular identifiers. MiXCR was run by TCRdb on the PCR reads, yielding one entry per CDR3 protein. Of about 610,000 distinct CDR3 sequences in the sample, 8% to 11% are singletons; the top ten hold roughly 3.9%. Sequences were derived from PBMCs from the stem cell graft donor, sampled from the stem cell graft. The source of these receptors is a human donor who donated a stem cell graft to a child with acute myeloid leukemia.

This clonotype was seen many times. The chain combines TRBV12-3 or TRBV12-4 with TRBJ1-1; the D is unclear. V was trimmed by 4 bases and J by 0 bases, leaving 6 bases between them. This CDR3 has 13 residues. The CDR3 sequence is CASSSLMNTEAFF. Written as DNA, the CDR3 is TGTGCCAGCAGTTCACTAATGAACACTGAAGCTTTCTTT.

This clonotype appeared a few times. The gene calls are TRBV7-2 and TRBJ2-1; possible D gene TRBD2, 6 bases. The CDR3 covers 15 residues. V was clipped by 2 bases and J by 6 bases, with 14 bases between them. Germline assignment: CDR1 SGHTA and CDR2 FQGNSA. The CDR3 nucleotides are TGTGCCAGCAGCTTAAATCCGGGAGAGTTCAATGAGCAGTTCTTC. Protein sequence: CASSLNPGEFNEQFF.

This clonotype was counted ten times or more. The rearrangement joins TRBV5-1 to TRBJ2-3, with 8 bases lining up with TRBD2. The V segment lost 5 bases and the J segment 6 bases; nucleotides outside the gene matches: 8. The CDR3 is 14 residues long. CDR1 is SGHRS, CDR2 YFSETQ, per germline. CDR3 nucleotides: TGCGCCAGCAGTAGCGGGACGACGGGGGATACGCAGTATTTT. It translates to CASSSGTTGDTQYF.

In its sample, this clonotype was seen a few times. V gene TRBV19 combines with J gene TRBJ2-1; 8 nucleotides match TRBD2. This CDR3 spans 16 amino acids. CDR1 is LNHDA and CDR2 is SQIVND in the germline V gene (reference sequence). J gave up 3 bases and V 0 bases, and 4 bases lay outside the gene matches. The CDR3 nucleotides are TGTGCCAGTAGTATAGACTTGACTAGCGTCTACAATGAGCAGTTCTTC. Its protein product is CASSIDLTSVYNEQFF. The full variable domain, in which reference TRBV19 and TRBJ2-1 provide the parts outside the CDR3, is DGGITQSPKYLFRKEGQNVTLSCEQNLNHDAMYWYRQDPGQGLRLIYYSQIVNDFQKGDIAEGYSVSREKKESFPLTVTSAQKNPTAFYLCASSIDLTSVYNEQFFGPGTRLTVL.

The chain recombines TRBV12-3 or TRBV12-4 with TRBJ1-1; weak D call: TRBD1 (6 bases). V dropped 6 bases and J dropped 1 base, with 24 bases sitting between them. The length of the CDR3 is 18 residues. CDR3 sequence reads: CASSPGWGGQPKNTEAFF. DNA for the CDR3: TGTGCCAGCAGCCCCGGGTGGGGGGGGCAACCAAAGAACACTGAAGCTTTCTTT.

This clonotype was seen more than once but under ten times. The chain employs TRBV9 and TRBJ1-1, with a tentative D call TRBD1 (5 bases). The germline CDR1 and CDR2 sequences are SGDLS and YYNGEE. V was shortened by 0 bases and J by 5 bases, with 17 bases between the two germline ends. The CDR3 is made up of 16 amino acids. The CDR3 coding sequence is TGTGCCAGCAGCGTAGTAGCGAGCGCCCGGGGGACTGAAGCTTTCTTT. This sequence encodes CASSVVASARGTEAFF.

The CDR3 sequence is CSARMEGLAGGGAYNEQFF. CDR3 bases: TGCAGTGCTAGAATGGAAGGACTAGCGGGAGGGGGTGCCTACAATGAGCAGTTCTTC. The chain carries TRBV20-1 and TRBJ2-1, with 15 bases lining up with TRBD2. This CDR3 is built from 19 residues. Germline V gives CDR1 DFQATT, CDR2 SNEGSKA (reference sequence). V lost 2 bases, J lost 2 bases, and 10 bases stayed unmatched.

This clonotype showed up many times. Here the CDR3 reads CASSSLAGTDEQYF. CDR3 DNA: TGTGCCAGCAGTTCCCTAGCGGGTACGGACGAGCAGTACTTC. The chain has TRBV12-3 or TRBV12-4 and TRBJ2-7; 8 bases match TRBD2. J gave up 5 bases and V 4 bases, and 7 bases lay outside the gene matches. The CDR3 is 14 residues long.

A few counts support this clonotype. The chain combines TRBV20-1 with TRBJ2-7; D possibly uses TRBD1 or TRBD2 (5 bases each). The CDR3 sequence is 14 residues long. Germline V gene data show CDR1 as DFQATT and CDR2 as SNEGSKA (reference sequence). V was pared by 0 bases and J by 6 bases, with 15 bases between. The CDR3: CSAREGTTLLEQYF. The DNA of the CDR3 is TGCAGTGCTAGAGAGGGGACCACCCTACTCGAGCAGTACTTC.

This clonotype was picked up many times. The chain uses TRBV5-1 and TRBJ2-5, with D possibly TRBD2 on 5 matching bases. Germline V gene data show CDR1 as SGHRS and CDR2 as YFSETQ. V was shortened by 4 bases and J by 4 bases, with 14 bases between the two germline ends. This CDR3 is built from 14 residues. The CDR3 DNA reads TGCGCCAGCAGCACCCGGACTGGAGGAGAGACCCAGTACTTC. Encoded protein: CASSTRTGGETQYF.

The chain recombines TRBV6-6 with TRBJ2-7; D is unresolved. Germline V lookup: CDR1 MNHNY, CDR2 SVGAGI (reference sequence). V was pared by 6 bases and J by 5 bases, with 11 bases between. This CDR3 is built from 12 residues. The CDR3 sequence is CASSLAPDEQYF. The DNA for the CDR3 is TGTGCCAGCAGCTTGGCCCCCGACGAGCAGTACTTC.

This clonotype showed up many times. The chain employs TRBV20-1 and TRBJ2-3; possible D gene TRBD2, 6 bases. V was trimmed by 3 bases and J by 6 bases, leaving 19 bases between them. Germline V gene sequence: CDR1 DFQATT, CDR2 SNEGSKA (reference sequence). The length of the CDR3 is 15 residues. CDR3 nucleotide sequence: TGCAGTGCTAGCCCCCCGGAGGGCCCCACCGATACGCAGTATTTT. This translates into CSASPPEGPTDTQYF.

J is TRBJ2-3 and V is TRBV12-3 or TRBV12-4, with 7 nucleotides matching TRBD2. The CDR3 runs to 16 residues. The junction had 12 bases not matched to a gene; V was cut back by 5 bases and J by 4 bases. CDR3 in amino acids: CASSPGLDEGPDTQYF. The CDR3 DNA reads TGTGCCAGCAGTCCCGGACTAGATGAAGGGCCAGATACGCAGTATTTT.

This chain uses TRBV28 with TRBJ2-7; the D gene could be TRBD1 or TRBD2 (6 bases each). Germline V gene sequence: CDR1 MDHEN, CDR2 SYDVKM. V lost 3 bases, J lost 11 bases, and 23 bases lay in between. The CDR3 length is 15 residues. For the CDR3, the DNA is TGTGCCAGCAGTTTTGGCCGCTCTGAGGGGGGAGTTGAGTACTTC. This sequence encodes CASSFGRSEGGVEYF.

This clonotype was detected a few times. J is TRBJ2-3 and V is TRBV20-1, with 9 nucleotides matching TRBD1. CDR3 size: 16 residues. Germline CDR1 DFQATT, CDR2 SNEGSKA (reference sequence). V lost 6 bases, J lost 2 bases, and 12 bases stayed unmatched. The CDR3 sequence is CSASWVGTGNTDTQYF. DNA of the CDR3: TGCAGTGCCTCCTGGGTTGGGACAGGGAACACAGATACGCAGTATTTT.

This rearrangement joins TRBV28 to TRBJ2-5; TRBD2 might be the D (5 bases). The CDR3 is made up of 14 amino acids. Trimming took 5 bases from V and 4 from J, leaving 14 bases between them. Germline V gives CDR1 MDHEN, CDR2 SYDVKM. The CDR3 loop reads CASSVTRSAETQYF. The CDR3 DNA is TGTGCCAGCAGTGTTACTAGGTCCGCAGAGACCCAGTACTTC.

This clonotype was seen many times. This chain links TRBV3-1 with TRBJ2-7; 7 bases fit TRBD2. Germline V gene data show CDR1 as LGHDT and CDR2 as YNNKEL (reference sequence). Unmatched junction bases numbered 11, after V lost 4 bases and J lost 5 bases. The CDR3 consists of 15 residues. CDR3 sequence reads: CASSPWTSKGNEQYF. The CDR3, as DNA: TGTGCCAGCAGCCCGTGGACTAGTAAGGGCAACGAGCAGTACTTC.

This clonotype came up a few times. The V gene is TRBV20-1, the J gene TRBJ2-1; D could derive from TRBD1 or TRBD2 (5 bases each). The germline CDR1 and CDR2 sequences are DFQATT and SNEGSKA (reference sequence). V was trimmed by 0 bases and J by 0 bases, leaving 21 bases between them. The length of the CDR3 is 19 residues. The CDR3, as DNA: TGCAGTGCTAGAGATGGGGCTCGCGACTGGAGGAGCTCCTACAATGAGCAGTTCTTC. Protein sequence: CSARDGARDWRSSYNEQFF.

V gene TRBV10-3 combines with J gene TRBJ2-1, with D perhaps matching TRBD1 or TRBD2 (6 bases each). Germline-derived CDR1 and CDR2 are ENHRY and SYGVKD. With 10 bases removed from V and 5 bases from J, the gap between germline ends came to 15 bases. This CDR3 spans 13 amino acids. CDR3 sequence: CATGTGGNNEQFF. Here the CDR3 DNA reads TGTGCCACCGGGACTGGGGGCAACAATGAGCAGTTCTTC.

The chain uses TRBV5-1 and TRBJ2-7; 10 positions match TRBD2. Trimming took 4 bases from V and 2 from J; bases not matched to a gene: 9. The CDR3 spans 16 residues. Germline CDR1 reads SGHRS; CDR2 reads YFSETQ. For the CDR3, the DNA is TGCGCCAGCAGCCCCAGGACTAGCGGAGATACCTACGAGCAGTACTTC. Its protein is CASSPRTSGDTYEQYF.

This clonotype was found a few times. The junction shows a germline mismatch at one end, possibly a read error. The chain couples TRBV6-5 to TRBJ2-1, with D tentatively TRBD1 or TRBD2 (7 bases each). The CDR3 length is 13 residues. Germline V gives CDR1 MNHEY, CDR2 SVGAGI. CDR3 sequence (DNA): TGTGCCAGCAGTTACGAGGGGGCGGGAGAGCGGATCTTC. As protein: CASSYEGAGERIF.

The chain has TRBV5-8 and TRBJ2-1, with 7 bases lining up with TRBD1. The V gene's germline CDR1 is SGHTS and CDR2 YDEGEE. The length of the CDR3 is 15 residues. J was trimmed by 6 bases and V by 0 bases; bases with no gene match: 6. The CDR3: CASSLGQGESNEQFF. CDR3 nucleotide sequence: TGTGCCAGCAGCTTGGGGCAGGGGGAGAGCAATGAGCAGTTCTTC. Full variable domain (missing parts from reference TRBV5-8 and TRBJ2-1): EAGVTQSPTHLIKTRGQQATLRCSPISGHTSVYWYQQALGLGLQFLLWYDEGEERNRGNFPPRFSGRQFPNYSSELNVNALELEDSALYLCASSLGQGESNEQFFGPGTRLTVL.

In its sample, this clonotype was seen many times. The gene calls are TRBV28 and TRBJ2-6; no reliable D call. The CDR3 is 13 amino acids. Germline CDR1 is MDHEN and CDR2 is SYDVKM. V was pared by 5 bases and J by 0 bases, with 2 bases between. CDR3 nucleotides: TGTGCCAGCAGTATCTCTGGGGCCAACGTCCTGACTTTC. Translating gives CASSISGANVLTF.

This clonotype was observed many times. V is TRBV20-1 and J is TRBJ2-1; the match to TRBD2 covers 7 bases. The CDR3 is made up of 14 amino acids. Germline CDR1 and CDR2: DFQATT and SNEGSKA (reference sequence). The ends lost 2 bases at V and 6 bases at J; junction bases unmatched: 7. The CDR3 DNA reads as TGCAGTGCTAGAAAACTAGCGCAACTCAATGAGCAGTTCTTC. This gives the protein CSARKLAQLNEQFF.

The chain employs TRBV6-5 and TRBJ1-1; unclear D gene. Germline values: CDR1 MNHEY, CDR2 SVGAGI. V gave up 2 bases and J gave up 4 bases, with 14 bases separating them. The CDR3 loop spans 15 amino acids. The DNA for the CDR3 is TGTGCCAGCAGTTACGGACTTCATGGTGCCACTGAAGCTTTCTTT. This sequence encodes CASSYGLHGATEAFF.

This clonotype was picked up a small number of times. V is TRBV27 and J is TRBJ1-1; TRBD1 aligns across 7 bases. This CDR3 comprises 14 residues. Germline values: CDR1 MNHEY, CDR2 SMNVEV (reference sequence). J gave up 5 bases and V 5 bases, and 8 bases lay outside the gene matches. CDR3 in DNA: TGTGCCAGCAGTCCCCGGGAGGGGGCGACTGAAGCTTTCTTT. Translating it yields CASSPREGATEAFF.